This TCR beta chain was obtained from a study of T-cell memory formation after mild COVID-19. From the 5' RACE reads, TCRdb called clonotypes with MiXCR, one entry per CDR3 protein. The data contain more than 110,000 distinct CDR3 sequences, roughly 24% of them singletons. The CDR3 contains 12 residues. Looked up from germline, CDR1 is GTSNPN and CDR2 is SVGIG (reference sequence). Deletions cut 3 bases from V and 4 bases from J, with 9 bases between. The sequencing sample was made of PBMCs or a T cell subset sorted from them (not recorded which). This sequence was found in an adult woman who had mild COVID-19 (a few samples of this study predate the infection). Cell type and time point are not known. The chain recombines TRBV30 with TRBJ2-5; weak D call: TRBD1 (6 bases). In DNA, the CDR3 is TGTGCCTGGAGAGGACAGCGAGAGACCCAGTACTTC. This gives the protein CAWRGQRETQYF.